These 24 T cell receptor beta chains came from one sample sequenced in a study of cytomegalovirus exposure and HLA in healthy donors. Profiled with immunoSEQ multiplex PCR; TCRdb holds only in-frame clones, not every one. The sample carries around 190,000 clones, around 86% recorded once. Sequencing was carried out using PBMCs. The receptors derive from a man under 40 in good health and CMV-seropositive.

V usage is TRBV6-5 and J usage is TRBJ2-7, with 9 bases that match TRBD2. CDR3 length: 14 residues. V was pared by 6 bases and J by 2 bases, with 5 bases of the junction left unmatched. Germline V gene sequence: CDR1 MNHEY, CDR2 SVGAGI. DNA of the CDR3: TGTGCCAGCAGCGGGACTAGCAGACCCTACGAGCAGTACTTC. This translates into CASSGTSRPYEQYF.

The chain links TRBV29-1 to TRBJ1-1; D gene uncertain. V was trimmed by 4 bases and J by 2 bases, leaving 5 bases between them. This CDR3 contains 11 residues. The V gene's germline CDR1 is SQVTM and CDR2 ANQGSEA. In nucleotides, the CDR3 is TGCAGCGTTGTAAGTAACACTGAAGCTTTCTTT. This sequence encodes CSVVSNTEAFF.

This clone is a singleton in its sample. The V and J genes are TRBV5-3 and TRBJ2-1, with D hard to call. TRBV5-3 is annotated as an ORF whose role is uncertain. The CDR3 length is 13 residues. The ends were cut back, 0 bases at V and 6 bases at J, with 7 bases in the middle. The CDR3 bases are TGTGCCAGAAGCTTGGAAGGGCCCAATGAGCAGTTCTTC. It translates to CARSLEGPNEQFF.

The chain joins TRBV6-5 to TRBJ2-3; 10 bases align to TRBD2. CDR1 MNHEY and CDR2 SVGAGI come from the germline V gene. The CDR3 covers 14 residues. V dropped 6 bases and J dropped 10; count of bases not matched to a gene: 10. CDR3 in amino acids: CASSRKRGGTPQYF. The CDR3 DNA reads as TGTGCCAGCAGCCGTAAGCGGGGGGGCACTCCGCAGTATTTT.

A few counts support this clone. The rearrangement uses TRBV11-3 and TRBJ1-4; D possibly corresponds to TRBD1 (5 bases). V was pared by 3 bases and J by 14 bases, with 13 bases between. Germline V gene sequence: CDR1 SGHNT, CDR2 YENEEA. The CDR3 runs 12 residues. CDR3 nucleotides: TGTGCCAGCAGCTTCCCTTTGGGACTTCTGTTTTTT. This sequence encodes CASSFPLGLLFF.

The V and J genes are TRBV5-1 and TRBJ2-2, with 9 bases lining up with TRBD1. V lost 4 bases, J lost 0 bases, and 4 bases stayed unmatched. From germline, CDR1 is SGHRS and CDR2 YFSETQ. The length of the CDR3 is 16 residues. CDR3 DNA sequence: TGCGCCAGCAGCCCACAGGGGGCGTCGAACACCGGGGAGCTGTTTTTT. This translates into CASSPQGASNTGELFF.

This chain uses TRBV4-1 with TRBJ2-1, with a possible D match to TRBD2 (6 bases). The CDR3 consists of 16 residues. Germline CDR1 reads MGHRA; CDR2 reads YSYEKL. V was trimmed by 4 bases and J by 8 bases, leaving 21 bases between them. The CDR3 nucleotides are TGCGCCAGCAGCCCCTACCGGGCGGGGACCTGGGATGAGCAGTTCTTC. Its protein is CASSPYRAGTWDEQFF.

This clone came up a few times. This rearrangement joins TRBV28 to TRBJ2-5, with 13 bases lining up with TRBD2. Losses at the gene ends were 6 bases for V and 4 bases for J; bases not matched to a gene: 5. Germline assignment: CDR1 MDHEN and CDR2 SYDVKM. The CDR3 runs 15 residues. CDR3 nucleotide sequence: TGTGCCAGCAGGGGAACTAGCGGGAGGGTAGAGACCCAGTACTTC. Its protein product is CASRGTSGRVETQYF. Drawing the rest from reference TRBV28 and TRBJ2-5, the complete variable domain is DVKVTQSSRYLVKRTGEKVFLECVQDMDHENMFWYRQDPGLGLRLIYFSYDVKMKEKGDIPEGYSVSREKKERFSLILESASTNQTSMYLCASRGTSGRVETQYFGPGTRLLVL.

This clone occurred once. The chain couples TRBV6-1 to TRBJ1-2, with 7 bases aligning to TRBD1. The trim removed 6 bases at V and 4 bases at J, leaving 2 bases unmatched. Germline CDR1 reads MNHNS; CDR2 reads SASEGT. The CDR3 is 12 amino acids. Here the CDR3 DNA reads TGTGCCAGCAGGACAGGGACCTATGGCTACACCTTC. Residues: CASRTGTYGYTF.

V gene TRBV25-1 combines with J gene TRBJ1-4, with TRBD1 matching 10 bases. CDR3 length: 16 residues. Germline V gives CDR1 MGHDK, CDR2 SYGVNS. V shed 0 bases, J shed 6 bases, and the junction held 4 bases outside the gene matches. The CDR3: CASSEYDGTGDEKLFF. The CDR3 DNA reads as TGTGCCAGCAGTGAATACGATGGGACAGGGGATGAAAAACTGTTTTTT.

The chain joins TRBV21-1 to TRBJ2-7. TRBV21-1 is marked as a pseudogene. The CDR3 spans 13 residues. The CDR3 region has the DNA TGTGCCAGCACCCCGGGCCGCGACTACGAGCAGTACTTC. This codes for CASTPGRDYEQYF.

The chain is built from TRBV2 and TRBJ2-5; D possibly uses TRBD1 or TRBD2 (5 bases each). The CDR3 consists of 15 residues. V was pared by 5 bases and J by 5 bases, with 18 bases between. Germline V gene data show CDR1 as SNHLY and CDR2 as FYNNEI. The CDR3 nucleotides read TGTGCCAGCAGTCTTCCTTGGGGGACGGTGGAGACCCAGTACTTC. Its translation is CASSLPWGTVETQYF.

The CDR3 here is CASEYEQYF. The CDR3 DNA reads TGTGCCAGCGAGTACGAGCAGTACTTC. The rearrangement joins TRBV5-6 to TRBJ2-7; D is undetermined. Trimming took off 7 bases at V and 4 bases at J, with 3 bases between the two ends. This CDR3 is 9 amino acids long. Germline CDR1 reads SGHDT; CDR2 reads YYEEEE.

The chain uses TRBV7-9 and TRBJ2-3; D unclear. Trimming cost V 5 bases and J 2 bases, with 17 bases left between them. Per germline, CDR1 SEHNR and CDR2 FQNEAQ (reference sequence). The CDR3 length is 16 residues. The CDR3 DNA is TGTGCCAGCAGCCCTTTTGGCGCAGGAATCACAGATACGCAGTATTTT. Residues: CASSPFGAGITDTQYF.

V is TRBV28 and J is TRBJ1-1; D call uncertain. Germline V gene sequence: CDR1 MDHEN, CDR2 SYDVKM. CDR3 length: 13 amino acids. Trimming removed 5 bases at V and 5 bases at J, with 12 bases between. CDR3 DNA: TGTGCCAGCAGTCCTCTGCCGGGGACTGAAGCTTTCTTT. Translated: CASSPLPGTEAFF.

This CDR3 reads CSAQVNTEAFF. CDR3 DNA: TGCAGTGCCCAAGTGAACACTGAAGCTTTCTTT. The chain uses TRBV20-1 and TRBJ1-1; D call uncertain. This CDR3 spans 11 amino acids. CDR1 and CDR2 from the germline V gene are DFQATT and SNEGSKA (reference sequence). Trimming stripped 6 bases from V and 0 bases from J, with 5 bases between.

The gene calls are TRBV5-6 and TRBJ1-5; TRBD1 agrees at 9 bases. V lost 2 bases to trimming and J lost 2 bases; unmatched junction nucleotides: 14. CDR1 SGHDT and CDR2 YYEEEE come from the germline V gene. This CDR3 comprises 19 residues. The CDR3 protein is CASSLSQRLQGARNQPQHF. The CDR3 DNA reads as TGTGCCAGCAGCTTATCACAGCGCCTACAGGGGGCCCGCAATCAGCCCCAGCATTTT.

J is TRBJ2-1 and V is TRBV6-6, with unresolved D. The CDR3 extends over 14 amino acids. The V gene's germline CDR1 is MNHNY and CDR2 SVGAGI (reference sequence). Deletions cut 2 bases from V and 2 bases from J, with 7 bases between. The CDR3 reads CASSYRSAYNEQFF. The CDR3, as DNA: TGTGCCAGCAGTTACCGCAGCGCCTACAATGAGCAGTTCTTC.

The chain is built from TRBV5-4 and TRBJ2-6; D is unresolved. The germline gives CDR1 SGHNT, CDR2 YYREEE (reference sequence). V gave up 0 bases and J gave up 4 bases, with 8 bases separating them. There are 15 residues in the CDR3. The CDR3 protein is CASSLEVNGANVLTF. The CDR3 DNA reads TGTGCCAGCAGCTTGGAGGTTAACGGGGCCAACGTCCTGACTTTC.

The V call is TRBV6-5, the J call TRBJ2-7; 7 bases align to TRBD1. CDR1 and CDR2 from the germline V gene are MNHEY and SVGAGI. Trimming cost V 6 bases and J 1 base; bases outside gene matches: 6. The CDR3 is made up of 14 amino acids. The CDR3 is CASSRDRVSYEQYF. The CDR3 DNA sequence: TGTGCCAGCAGCCGCGACAGGGTATCCTACGAGCAGTACTTC.

The chain employs TRBV4-1 and TRBJ2-5, with TRBD2 identical over 7 bases. This CDR3 region has 15 residues. Germline-derived CDR1 and CDR2 are MGHRA and YSYEKL. Trimming at V came to 0 bases and at J to 1 base, leaving 2 bases not matched to a gene. For the CDR3, the DNA is TGCGCCAGCAGCCAAGATGGGGGGGGCCAAGAGACCCAGTACTTC. Its protein product is CASSQDGGGQETQYF.

The chain couples TRBV7-9 to TRBJ1-1; 7 nucleotides align to TRBD1. The junction had 3 bases not matched to a gene; V was cut back by 5 bases and J by 3 bases. Per the germline V gene, CDR1 is SEHNR and CDR2 is FQNEAQ (reference sequence). This CDR3 is 13 amino acids long. Here the CDR3 DNA reads TGTGCCAGCAGCCGAGACAGGGACACTGAAGCTTTCTTT. Its protein is CASSRDRDTEAFF.

V usage is TRBV7-9 and J usage is TRBJ2-6, with a possible D match to TRBD2 (5 bases). Per the germline V gene, CDR1 is SEHNR and CDR2 is FQNEAQ (reference sequence). This CDR3 has 15 residues. The V end lost 4 bases, the J end lost 2 bases, and 9 bases lay between the germline ends. This CDR3 reads CASSWERTGANVLTF. The CDR3 nucleotides are TGTGCCAGCAGCTGGGAGAGGACTGGGGCCAACGTCCTGACTTTC. Using reference TRBV7-9 and TRBJ2-6 for the parts outside the CDR3, the full variable domain is DTGVSQNPRHKITKRGQNVTFRCDPISEHNRLYWYRQTLGQGPEFLTYFQNEAQLEKSRLLSDRFSAERPKGSFSTLEIQRTEQGDSAMYLCASSWERTGANVLTFGAGSRLTVL.

This clone showed up just a few times. V usage is TRBV11-3 and J usage is TRBJ2-7; 7 positions agree with TRBD1. V was pared by 6 bases and J by 4 bases, with 6 bases of the junction left unmatched. The germline gives CDR1 SGHNT, CDR2 YENEEA. The CDR3 runs 13 residues. CDR3 loop: CASSFTQGYEQYF. CDR3 nucleotide sequence: TGTGCCAGCAGTTTTACACAGGGGTACGAGCAGTACTTC.